Listed below are T cell receptor beta chains from one sample, sequenced in a study of cytomegalovirus exposure and HLA in healthy donors. Sequencing was performed with immunoSEQ multiplex PCR; in TCRdb, only in-frame clones are kept and a portion is missing. The sample consists of approximately 130,000 clones, around 75% of them appearing once. The sample taken for sequencing was PBMCs. These receptors originate from a man under 40 in good health and CMV-seronegative. The CDR3 runs from the conserved cysteine through the conserved F or W. Fields, in order: J gene, D gene, V gene, clone size, CDR3 DNA, CDR3 protein. D genes are given only for firm matches. Only some rows state a clone size, as once, few, many or a class for expanded clones.

J: TRBJ2-7
D: TRBD1
V: TRBV7-2
size: few
DNA: TGTGCCAGCAGCTTCGGACAGGGTAAGATCTACGAGCAGTACTTC
CDR3: CASSFGQGKIYEQYF

J: TRBJ2-1
D: TRBD2
V: TRBV11-2
size: few
DNA: TGTGCCAGCAGCTTACGCACTAGCGGGGGCAATGAGCAGTTCTTC
CDR3: CASSLRTSGGNEQFF

J: TRBJ1-2
D: .
V: TRBV6-5
size: .
DNA: TGTGCCAGCAGTCGAACGTCCGGGGGGGGCTATGGCTACACCTTC
CDR3: CASSRTSGGGYGYTF

J: TRBJ1-5
D: .
V: TRBV4-1
size: .
DNA: TGCGCCAGCAGCCAAGAGTCAGGGGATCAGCCCCAGCATTTT
CDR3: CASSQESGDQPQHF

J: TRBJ2-1
D: .
V: TRBV12-5
size: .
DNA: TGTGCTAGTGGTTTGGGCGCCGGGACTCGGCAGTTCTTC
CDR3: CASGLGAGTRQFF

J: TRBJ1-5
D: .
V: TRBV19
size: .
DNA: TGTGCCAGTAGTATCAGGTTACTCCCCATAAATCAGCCCCAGCATTTT
CDR3: CASSIRLLPINQPQHF

J: TRBJ2-3
D: .
V: TRBV4-1
size: .
DNA: TGCGCCAGCAGCCTCGTAGCTCGGGGGACTAGCACAGATACGCAGTATTTT
CDR3: CASSLVARGTSTDTQYF

J: TRBJ1-2
D: .
V: TRBV5-1
size: .
DNA: TGCGCCAGCAGCCCGGAGGGGCGGCGTGGCTACACCTTC
CDR3: CASSPEGRRGYTF

J: TRBJ2-3
D: .
V: TRBV2
size: .
DNA: TGTGCCAGCAGTGAATTTCCCAGTTACATCGATACGCAGTATTTT
CDR3: CASSEFPSYIDTQYF

J: TRBJ2-3
D: TRBD2
V: TRBV6-1
size: .
DNA: TGTGCCAGCAGGTCTAGCGGGGGCCTAACAGATACGCAGTATTTT
CDR3: CASRSSGGLTDTQYF

J: TRBJ2-1
D: .
V: TRBV19
size: .
DNA: TGTGCCAGTAGTATAGAGGCGGGATACAATGAGCAGTTCTTC
CDR3: CASSIEAGYNEQFF

J: TRBJ1-4
D: TRBD1
V: TRBV29-1
size: .
DNA: TGCAGCGTGGCCCAGGGGGTTAATGAAGAACTGTTTTTT
CDR3: CSVAQGVNEELFF

J: TRBJ2-7
D: .
V: TRBV11-2
size: .
DNA: TGTGCCAGCAGCTTACAGGGCGCCAGCTCCTACGAGCAGTACTTC
CDR3: CASSLQGASSYEQYF

J: TRBJ2-2
D: TRBD1
V: TRBV5-4
size: .
DNA: TGTGCCAGCAGACGAACCGGGACAGGGGCGAACACCGGGGAGCTGTTTTTT
CDR3: CASRRTGTGANTGELFF

J: TRBJ2-7
D: .
V: TRBV6-1
size: .
DNA: TGTGCCAGCAGTGAATTCGTGACAGTACTTTCCTACGAGCAGTACTTC
CDR3: CASSEFVTVLSYEQYF

J: TRBJ1-1
D: .
V: TRBV28
size: .
DNA: TGTGCCAGCAGTTTGAGATTCCTGAACACTGAAGCTTTCTTT
CDR3: CASSLRFLNTEAFF

J: TRBJ1-5
D: TRBD1
V: TRBV5-1
size: .
DNA: TGCGCCAGCAGTTTTACAGGGGGTACAAATCAGCCCCAGCATTTT
CDR3: CASSFTGGTNQPQHF

J: TRBJ2-7
D: TRBD2
V: TRBV27
size: .
DNA: TGTGCCAGCAGTTGGACTAGCGTCTCCTACGAGCAGTACTTC
CDR3: CASSWTSVSYEQYF

J: TRBJ2-7
D: TRBD2
V: TRBV4-2
size: once
DNA: TGTGCCAGCAGCCAAGATTCTAGCGGGAGTAAGTACGAGCAGTACTTC
CDR3: CASSQDSSGSKYEQYF

J: TRBJ2-3
D: .
V: TRBV5-1
size: .
DNA: TGCGCCAGCAGCAACGGACAGCCTAGCACAGATACGCAGTATTTT
CDR3: CASSNGQPSTDTQYF

J: TRBJ1-2
D: .
V: TRBV25-1
size: .
DNA: TGTGCCAGCAGTGAAGGTTGGGCGTCCTATGGCTACACCTTC
CDR3: CASSEGWASYGYTF

J: TRBJ1-2
D: .
V: TRBV6-4
size: .
DNA: TGTGCCAGCAGTGATAGGTATAACCGCCACAGCTATGGCTACACCTTC
CDR3: CASSDRYNRHSYGYTF

J: TRBJ1-2
D: TRBD1
V: TRBV18
size: .
DNA: TGTGCCAGCTCACAGGACAGGGGTCGATATGGCTACACCTTC
CDR3: CASSQDRGRYGYTF

J: TRBJ1-3
D: .
V: TRBV28
size: .
DNA: TGTGCCAGCAGCCTCCTAAACACCATATATTTT
CDR3: CASSLLNTIYF

J: TRBJ2-7
D: TRBD2
V: TRBV5-4
size: once
DNA: TGTGCCAGCAGCTCAGGACTAGCGGGGCCTGGGGAGCAGTACTTC
CDR3: CASSSGLAGPGEQYF

J: TRBJ2-2
D: .
V: TRBV27
size: .
DNA: TGTGCCAGCAGCCACGACTGGGCCGGGGAGCTGTTTTTT
CDR3: CASSHDWAGELFF

J: TRBJ2-7
D: .
V: TRBV7-2
size: once
DNA: TGTGCCAGCAGCTTATTTCAGGGTACCTACGAGCAGTACTTC
CDR3: CASSLFQGTYEQYF

J: TRBJ2-3
D: TRBD2
V: TRBV7-2
size: .
DNA: TGTGCCAGCAGCCTGTATTCGATGGGCGGGGGTATTATGGATACGCAGTATTTT
CDR3: CASSLYSMGGGIMDTQYF

J: TRBJ2-2
D: .
V: TRBV15
size: .
DNA: TGTGCCACCAGAAAAGGGGGGGCCGGGACCGGGGAGCTGTTTTTT
CDR3: CATRKGGAGTGELFF

J: TRBJ2-3
D: .
V: TRBV19
size: .
DNA: TGTGCCAGTACCCACCCTAGCGCAGATACGCAGTATTTT
CDR3: CASTHPSADTQYF

J: TRBJ1-3
D: TRBD1
V: TRBV6-1
size: .
DNA: TGTGCCAGCAGACCCATTTCAGGGGGAGGAAACACCATATATTTT
CDR3: CASRPISGGGNTIYF

J: TRBJ2-3
D: .
V: TRBV9
size: few
DNA: TGTGCCAGCAGCGTAAAAAGCCCCCTTCGGGACTTAAACACAGATACGCAGTATTTT
CDR3: CASSVKSPLRDLNTDTQYF

J: TRBJ2-7
D: .
V: TRBV13
size: once
DNA: TGTGCCAGCAGCTTAGATCCCCCGGGCTCCTACGAGCAGTACTTC
CDR3: CASSLDPPGSYEQYF

J: TRBJ1-5
D: .
V: TRBV4-3
size: .
DNA: TGCGCCAGCAGCCAAGGACGGGTGGGGCCCCAGCATTTT
CDR3: CASSQGRVGPQHF

J: TRBJ2-7
D: .
V: TRBV27
size: .
DNA: TGTGCCAGCAGATCCTCGGGGGACGAGCAGTACTTC
CDR3: CASRSSGDEQYF

J: TRBJ2-1
D: TRBD2
V: TRBV19
size: .
DNA: TGTGCCAGTAGTGAGACGGGGGGGCCGCGGAATGAGCAGTTCTTC
CDR3: CASSETGGPRNEQFF

J: TRBJ2-7
D: TRBD1
V: TRBV28
size: once
DNA: TGTGCCAGCAGTGCGACAGGGTACGAGCAGTACTTC
CDR3: CASSATGYEQYF

J: TRBJ2-7
D: .
V: TRBV14
size: .
DNA: TGTGCCAGCAGCCAAGCGGGGCAGGGAAGAGGGGGGGCTAAATACGAGCAGTACTTC
CDR3: CASSQAGQGRGGAKYEQYF

J: TRBJ2-7
D: TRBD1
V: TRBV4-1
size: .
DNA: TGCGCCAGCAGCCAGTCGGACAGGGTCTACGAGCAGTACTTC
CDR3: CASSQSDRVYEQYF

J: TRBJ1-1
D: .
V: TRBV11-2
size: .
DNA: TGTGCCAGCAGCGTAGGGCCCAGGTCTGAAGCTTTCTTT
CDR3: CASSVGPRSEAFF

J: TRBJ2-2
D: TRBD1
V: TRBV19
size: .
DNA: TGTGCCAGTAGTATGACAGGGGTTATGACCGGGGAGCTGTTTTTT
CDR3: CASSMTGVMTGELFF

J: TRBJ2-7
D: TRBD2
V: TRBV5-6
size: .
DNA: TGTGCCAGCAGTCTAGCGGGGGGGAGCTCCTACGAGCAGTACTTC
CDR3: CASSLAGGSSYEQYF

J: TRBJ2-7
D: TRBD1
V: TRBV11-2
size: .
DNA: TGTGCCAGCAGCTTCGGGACAGCAGTCTACGAGCAGTACTTC
CDR3: CASSFGTAVYEQYF

J: TRBJ2-1
D: .
V: TRBV10-3
size: .
DNA: TGTGCCATCAGTGAGAGGGCTAGCGACGATGAGCAGTTCTTC
CDR3: CAISERASDDEQFF

J: TRBJ2-3
D: .
V: TRBV29-1
size: .
DNA: TGCAGCGTTGAAGATCAGGCGGATACGCAGTATTTT
CDR3: CSVEDQADTQYF

J: TRBJ1-1
D: .
V: TRBV6-1
size: .
DNA: TGTGCCAGCGAAACAGGGAGCACTGAAGCTTTCTTT
CDR3: CASETGSTEAFF

J: TRBJ2-1
D: .
V: TRBV7-6
size: few
DNA: TGTGCCAGCAGCCGACTAGGACAGGTCTCGAGTGAGCAGTTCTTC
CDR3: CASSRLGQVSSEQFF

J: TRBJ2-2
D: TRBD1
V: TRBV10-3
size: .
DNA: TGTGCCATGACAGGGCTGGAAGGCGGGGAGCTGTTTTTT
CDR3: CAMTGLEGGELFF

J: TRBJ1-5
D: .
V: TRBV15
size: .
DNA: TGTGCCACCAGCAGAGATAGGGGAACGGCCAATCAGCCCCAGCATTTT
CDR3: CATSRDRGTANQPQHF

J: TRBJ2-1
D: TRBD1
V: TRBV10-3
size: .
DNA: TGTGCCATCAGCATTGGGCCCCAGGGGGCGGATGAGCAGTTCTTC
CDR3: CAISIGPQGADEQFF

J: TRBJ2-7
D: TRBD1
V: TRBV7-9
size: few
DNA: TGTTCCAGCAGCCCGGGACAGGGCGAGCAGTACTTC
CDR3: CSSSPGQGEQYF